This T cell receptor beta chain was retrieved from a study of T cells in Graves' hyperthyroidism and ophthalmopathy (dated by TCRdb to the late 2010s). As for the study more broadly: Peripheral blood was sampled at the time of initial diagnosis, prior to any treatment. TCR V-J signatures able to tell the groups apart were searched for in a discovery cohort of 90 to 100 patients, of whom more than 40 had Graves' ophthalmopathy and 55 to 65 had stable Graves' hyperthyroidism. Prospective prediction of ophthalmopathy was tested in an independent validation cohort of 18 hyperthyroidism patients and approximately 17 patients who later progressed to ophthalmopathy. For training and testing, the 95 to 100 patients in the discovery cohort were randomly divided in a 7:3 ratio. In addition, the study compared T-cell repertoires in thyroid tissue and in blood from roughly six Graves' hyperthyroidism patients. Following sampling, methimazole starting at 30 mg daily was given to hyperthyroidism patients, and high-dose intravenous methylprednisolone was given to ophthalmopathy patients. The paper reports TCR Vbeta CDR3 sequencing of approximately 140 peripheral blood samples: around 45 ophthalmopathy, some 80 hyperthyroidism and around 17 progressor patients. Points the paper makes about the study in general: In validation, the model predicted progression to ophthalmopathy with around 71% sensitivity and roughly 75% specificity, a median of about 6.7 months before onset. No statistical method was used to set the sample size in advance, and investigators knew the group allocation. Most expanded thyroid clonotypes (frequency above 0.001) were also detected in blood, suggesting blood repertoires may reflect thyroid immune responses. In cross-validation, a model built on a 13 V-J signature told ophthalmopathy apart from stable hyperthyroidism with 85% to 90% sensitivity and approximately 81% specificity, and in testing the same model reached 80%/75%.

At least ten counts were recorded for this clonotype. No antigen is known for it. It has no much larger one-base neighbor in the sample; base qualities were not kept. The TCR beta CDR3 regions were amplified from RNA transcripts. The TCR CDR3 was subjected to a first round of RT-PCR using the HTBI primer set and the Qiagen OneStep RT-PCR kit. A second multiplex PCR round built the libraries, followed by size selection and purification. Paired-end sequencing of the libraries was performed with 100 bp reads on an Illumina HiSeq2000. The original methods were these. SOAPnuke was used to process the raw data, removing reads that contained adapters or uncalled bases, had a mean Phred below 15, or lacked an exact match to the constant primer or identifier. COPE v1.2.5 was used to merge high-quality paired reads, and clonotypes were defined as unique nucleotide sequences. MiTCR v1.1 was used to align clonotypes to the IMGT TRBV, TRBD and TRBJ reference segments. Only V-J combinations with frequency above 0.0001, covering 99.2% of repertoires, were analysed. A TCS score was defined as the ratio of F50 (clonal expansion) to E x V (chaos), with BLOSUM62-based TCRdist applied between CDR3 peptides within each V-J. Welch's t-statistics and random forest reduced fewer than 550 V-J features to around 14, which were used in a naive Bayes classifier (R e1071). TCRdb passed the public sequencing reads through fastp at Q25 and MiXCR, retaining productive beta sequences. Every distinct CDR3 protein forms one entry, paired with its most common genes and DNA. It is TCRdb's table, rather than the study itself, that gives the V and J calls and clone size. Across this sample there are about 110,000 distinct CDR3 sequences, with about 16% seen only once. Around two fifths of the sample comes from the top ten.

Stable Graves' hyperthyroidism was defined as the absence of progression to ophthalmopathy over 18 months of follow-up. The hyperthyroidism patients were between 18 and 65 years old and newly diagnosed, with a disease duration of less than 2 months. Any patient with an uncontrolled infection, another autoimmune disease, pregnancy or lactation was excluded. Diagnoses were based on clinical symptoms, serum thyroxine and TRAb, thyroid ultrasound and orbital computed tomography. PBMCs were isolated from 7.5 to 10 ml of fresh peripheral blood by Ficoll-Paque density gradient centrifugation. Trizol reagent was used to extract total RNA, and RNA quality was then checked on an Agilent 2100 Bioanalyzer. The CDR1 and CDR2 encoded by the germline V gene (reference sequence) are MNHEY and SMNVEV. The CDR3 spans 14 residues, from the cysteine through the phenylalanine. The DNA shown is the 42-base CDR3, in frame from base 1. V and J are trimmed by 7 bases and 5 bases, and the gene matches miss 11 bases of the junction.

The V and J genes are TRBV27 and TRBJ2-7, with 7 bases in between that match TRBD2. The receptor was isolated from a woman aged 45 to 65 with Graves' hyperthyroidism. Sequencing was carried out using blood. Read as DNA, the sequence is TGTGCCAGCAAGGCGGCGGGAGTCCTAAACGAGCAGTACTTC. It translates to CASKAAGVLNEQYF.